This T cell receptor beta chain appears in the sequencing data of a study of graft-versus-host responses after intestinal transplantation. Worth noting for this clone: Its antigen remains unidentified. At one end the junction does not follow the germline gene, possibly because of a read error.

This CDR3 region has 18 residues. CDR1 and CDR2 from the germline V gene are SGHRS and YFSETQ. Findings and limits, study-wide: In recipient marrow, GvH clones were found, and some appeared first in ileum or blood.

Measured with immunoSEQ multiplex PCR; TCRdb has only the in-frame clones, and not every one. Counted here are over 1,300 clones, around 87% occurring once; the ten biggest clones make up around 8%. The rearrangement links TRBV5-1 to TRBJ2-7, with TRBD1 identical over 11 bases. This clonotype originated in a human patient who received an intestinal transplant, so some T cells may come from the graft donor. The material sequenced was PBMCs, taken 33 days after intestinal transplant. This CDR3 reads CASSSDRYRDRGLEERYF. The CDR3 DNA sequence: TGCGCCAGCAGCTCTGACCGCTACCGGGACAGGGGGTTGGAAGAGCGGTACTTC.